Each of the 30 T cell receptor beta chains below was sequenced from the same sample in a study of cytomegalovirus exposure and HLA in healthy donors (dated by TCRdb to about 2017). Preparation of the library involved the immunoSEQ multiplex PCR assay. The multiplex PCR relied on a mix of 60 forward primers for TCR Vbeta segments and 13 reverse primers for TCR Jbeta segments. The immuneACCESS repertoire file appears here via TCRdb, limited to in-frame rearrangements. These files lack a portion of the clones; in checked studies, under half of the deficit traces to unresolved V genes, and the cause of the others is not known. The sample table holds over 100,000 clones, of which 70% to 80% were seen once. 2% to 3% of the sample comes from the top ten. Specimen: PBMCs. All receptors come from a female donor in good health and CMV-seronegative.

J is TRBJ2-1 and V is TRBV11-2; D call uncertain. V was shortened by 3 bases and J by 10 bases, with 16 bases between the two germline ends. Germline V gives CDR1 SGHAT, CDR2 FQNNGV. This CDR3 comprises 14 residues. In nucleotides, the CDR3 is TGTGCCAGCAGCTTGGAACATCGTGTCGGGGAGCAGTTCTTC. This gives the protein CASSLEHRVGEQFF.

Turning to this clone: This sample also contains other DNA sequences that code for the same CDR3. The chain recombines TRBV27 with TRBJ2-1; 9 positions match TRBD1. Losses at the gene ends were 5 bases for V and 12 bases for J; bases not matched to a gene: 17. This CDR3 has 16 amino acids. Germline values: CDR1 MNHEY, CDR2 SMNVEV (reference sequence). CDR3 sequence reads: CASSPLGGQGSRGQFF. CDR3 nucleotide sequence: TGTGCCAGCAGTCCGTTAGGGGGACAGGGAAGCAGGGGGCAGTTCTTC.

This clone appeared once. J is TRBJ2-1 and V is TRBV7-2; D not certain. CDR1 and CDR2 from the germline V gene are SGHTA and FQGNSA. The length of the CDR3 is 15 residues. The V and J ends lost 0 bases and 9 bases respectively, with 15 bases between them. The CDR3 spells CASSLAPRPGGEQFF. The CDR3 DNA reads as TGTGCCAGCAGCTTAGCCCCGCGGCCGGGTGGTGAGCAGTTCTTC.

The chain's CDR3 is CAIQGQRNQPQHF. For the CDR3, the DNA is TGTGCCATCCAGGGGCAGCGCAATCAGCCCCAGCATTTT. This chain uses TRBV10-3 with TRBJ1-5; weak D call: TRBD1 (6 bases). There are 13 residues in the CDR3. Trimming left V 8 bases short and J 2 bases short, with 10 bases between. Germline V gene lookup returns CDR1 ENHRY and CDR2 SYGVKD.

The chain joins TRBV19 to TRBJ2-1; D possibly corresponds to TRBD1 (6 bases). Trimming stripped 5 bases from V and 2 bases from J, with 13 bases between. This CDR3 has 15 residues. Germline CDR1 LNHDA, CDR2 SQIVND (reference sequence). The CDR3 loop reads CASSSYRAPYNEQFF. CDR3 sequence (DNA): TGTGCCAGTAGTTCCTACAGGGCACCCTACAATGAGCAGTTCTTC.

The rearrangement uses TRBV30 and TRBJ1-3; maybe TRBD1 (5 bases). The V and J ends lost 0 bases and 2 bases respectively, with 11 bases between them. The CDR3 sequence is 15 residues long. CDR1 and CDR2 from the germline V gene are GTSNPN and SVGIG (reference sequence). The CDR3 is CAWSVPPGTGNTIYF. CDR3 DNA sequence: TGTGCCTGGAGTGTACCCCCAGGGACTGGAAACACCATATATTTT.

The chain has TRBV6-1 and TRBJ1-2, with 8 bases lining up with TRBD1. J lost 4 bases, V lost 5 bases, and 3 bases had no gene match. The CDR3 spans 13 residues. Germline V lookup: CDR1 MNHNS, CDR2 SASEGT. CDR3 nucleotides: TGTGCCAGCAGTTTTGACAGGGGCTATGGCTACACCTTC. As protein: CASSFDRGYGYTF.

V and J are TRBV4-2 and TRBJ1-2; D gene unclear. Trimming stripped 0 bases from V and 1 base from J, with 18 bases between. Per the germline V gene, CDR1 is LGHNA and CDR2 is YNFKEQ. The CDR3 consists of 18 residues. CDR3 nucleotides: TGTGCCAGCAGCCAAGATTTGGCAGGATTTACCAATAACTATGGCTACACCTTC. It yields the protein CASSQDLAGFTNNYGYTF.

This chain connects TRBV5-1 to TRBJ1-6; D is uncertain. CDR3 size: 18 residues. CDR1 is SGHRS, CDR2 YFSETQ, per germline. Trimming left V 4 bases short and J 4 bases short, with 21 bases between. The CDR3 region is CASSRRGALRFYNSPLHF. In nucleotides, the CDR3 is TGCGCCAGCAGCCGGCGCGGAGCTCTAAGGTTTTATAATTCACCCCTCCACTTT.

The J gene is TRBJ2-7, the V gene TRBV5-1; TRBD2 matches at 7 bases. The germline CDR1 and CDR2 sequences are SGHRS and YFSETQ. With 2 bases clipped from V and 2 bases from J, the junction kept 4 bases outside the gene matches. This CDR3 has 14 amino acids. The chain's CDR3 is CASSFGTIPYEQYF. The CDR3 bases are TGCGCCAGCAGCTTCGGGACTATCCCCTACGAGCAGTACTTC. The variable domain in full, with the rest retrieved from reference TRBV5-1 and TRBJ2-7, is KAGVTQTPRYLIKTRGQQVTLSCSPISGHRSVSWYQQTPGQGLQFLFEYFSETQRNKGNFPGRFSGRQFSNSRSEMNVSTLELGDSALYLCASSFGTIPYEQYFGPGTRLTVT.

This clone has a single count. The chain has TRBV10-3 and TRBJ2-3; 13 bases are a match to TRBD2. J was trimmed by 2 bases and V by 5 bases; bases with no gene match: 19. CDR1 ENHRY and CDR2 SYGVKD come from the germline V gene. There are 21 residues in the CDR3. As DNA, the CDR3 is TGTGCCATCAGTAGATCCGGGACTAGCGGGGCCCGGCCGTCCGCCACAGATACGCAGTATTTT. Its translation is CAISRSGTSGARPSATDTQYF.

J is TRBJ2-7 and V is TRBV6-1; D perhaps matches TRBD2 (6 bases). CDR3 length equals 13 residues. CDR1 is MNHNS, CDR2 SASEGT, per germline. Trimming pared 6 bases from V and 4 bases from J, leaving 13 bases between. The CDR3 DNA reads TGTGCCAGCAGATCGGGACTGATGTACGAGCAGTACTTC. As protein: CASRSGLMYEQYF.

The genes are TRBV7-9 and TRBJ2-5; 7 positions agree with TRBD1. The CDR3 is 14 residues long. V lost 3 bases to trimming and J lost 4 bases; unmatched junction nucleotides: 5. The germline V gene encodes CDR1 SEHNR and CDR2 FQNEAQ (reference sequence). CDR3 amino acids: CASSFSTGAETQYF. Here the CDR3 DNA reads TGTGCCAGCAGCTTTTCCACAGGGGCAGAGACCCAGTACTTC.

The rearrangement joins TRBV7-2 to TRBJ1-5, with D possibly matching TRBD1 (6 bases). V lost 5 bases and J 6 bases, leaving 11 bases between the germline ends. This CDR3 comprises 13 residues. The V gene's germline CDR1 is SGHTA and CDR2 FQGNSA. In DNA, the CDR3 is TGTGCCAGCAGCCCACAGGGAAGTCAGCCCCAGCATTTT. Its protein product is CASSPQGSQPQHF.

This rearrangement joins TRBV5-6 to TRBJ1-2; D remains ambiguous. Germline CDR1 SGHDT, CDR2 YYEEEE. The CDR3 extends over 12 amino acids. Trimming shortened V by 3 bases and J by 8 bases, and 11 bases separated the two germline ends. This CDR3 reads CASSSGLRGYTF. The CDR3, as DNA: TGTGCCAGCAGCTCCGGTCTGCGAGGCTACACCTTC.

The chain has TRBV13 and TRBJ1-1; 7 bases line up with TRBD1. This CDR3 is built from 16 residues. CDR1 PRHDT and CDR2 FYEKMQ come from the germline V gene (reference sequence). Trimming removed 0 bases from V and 3 bases from J; junction bases left unmatched: 7. The CDR3 loop reads CASSLGGGGVDTEAFF. In DNA form, the CDR3 reads TGTGCCAGCAGCTTAGGCGGAGGGGGCGTCGACACTGAAGCTTTCTTT.

The rearrangement joins TRBV7-9 to TRBJ2-3, with 13 bases lining up with TRBD2. After removal of 6 bases from V and 0 bases from J, the junction contained 3 bases not matched to a gene. The CDR3 covers 16 residues. CDR1 and CDR2 (germline): SEHNR, FQNEAQ (reference sequence). The CDR3 bases are TGTGCCAGCAGGGGACTAGCGGGGCGAAGCACAGATACGCAGTATTTT. Amino acid sequence: CASRGLAGRSTDTQYF. Combining the CDR3 with reference TRBV7-9 and TRBJ2-3 gives the whole variable domain DTGVSQNPRHKITKRGQNVTFRCDPISEHNRLYWYRQTLGQGPEFLTYFQNEAQLEKSRLLSDRFSAERPKGSFSTLEIQRTEQGDSAMYLCASRGLAGRSTDTQYFGPGTRLTVL.

The chain uses TRBV30 and TRBJ2-2; 11 bases map to TRBD2. Germline values: CDR1 GTSNPN, CDR2 SVGIG (reference sequence). V lost 5 bases, J lost 9 bases, and 11 bases stayed unmatched. This CDR3 region has 15 residues. The chain's CDR3 is CAWGRLAGLNRELFF. The DNA for the CDR3 is TGTGCCTGGGGTAGACTAGCGGGGTTGAATCGGGAGCTGTTTTTT.

The chain couples TRBV6-5 to TRBJ1-2; a weak D match, TRBD1 (5 bases). Deletions cut 6 bases from V and 4 bases from J, with 12 bases between. This CDR3 region has 13 residues. The germline gives CDR1 MNHEY, CDR2 SVGAGI. CDR3 sequence (DNA): TGTGCCAGCAGCCCCAGGAGGGGCTATGGCTACACCTTC. Its translation: CASSPRRGYGYTF.

The chain carries TRBV5-6 and TRBJ1-6, with D possibly being TRBD1 (6 bases). The germline V and J ends were trimmed by 0 bases and 8 bases, with 9 bases remaining between them. Germline V CDR1 and CDR2: SGHDT, YYEEEE. The CDR3 is 14 residues long. CDR3 in amino acids: CASSLADRYSPLHF. The DNA of the CDR3 is TGTGCCAGCAGCTTGGCGGACAGATATTCACCCCTCCACTTT.

This sequence joins TRBV7-9 and TRBJ1-2, with a weak D call TRBD1 (5 bases). Per germline, CDR1 SEHNR and CDR2 FQNEAQ (reference sequence). V dropped 3 bases and J dropped 0 bases, with 11 bases sitting between them. The CDR3 is 15 amino acids. The CDR3 DNA is TGTGCCAGCAGCTTTACGACAGATTCTAACTATGGCTACACCTTC. It translates to CASSFTTDSNYGYTF.

This clone was counted a single time. The CDR3 reads CASHRTDLGVLDTEAFF. CDR3 coding DNA: TGTGCCAGCCACAGGACAGACCTTGGGGTTTTGGACACTGAAGCTTTCTTT. The V gene is TRBV5-6, the J gene TRBJ1-1, with D possibly matching TRBD1 (6 bases). The CDR3 is 17 residues long. The V end was cut by 7 bases, the J end by 3 bases, with 25 bases between. Germline V gene lookup returns CDR1 SGHDT and CDR2 YYEEEE.

J is TRBJ1-1 and V is TRBV2, with unresolved D. Trimming took off 6 bases at V and 0 bases at J, with 8 bases between the two ends. The CDR3 sequence is 13 residues long. Germline CDR1 is SNHLY and CDR2 is FYNNEI. The chain's CDR3 is CASSLGVNTEAFF. The CDR3 DNA is TGTGCCAGCAGCTTAGGAGTGAACACTGAAGCTTTCTTT.

This clone appeared a few times. The chain carries TRBV4-3 and TRBJ1-5; 8 nucleotides line up with TRBD1. J gave up 6 bases and V 0 bases, and 4 bases lay outside the gene matches. The CDR3 sequence is 15 residues long. Germline CDR1 is LGHNA and CDR2 is YSLEER. DNA of the CDR3: TGCGCCAGCAGCCAAGAAGCAGGGGGCAGTCAGCCCCAGCATTTT. Its protein product is CASSQEAGGSQPQHF.

Concerning this clone: The junction shows a germline mismatch at one end, possibly a read error. The V gene is TRBV29-1, the J gene TRBJ2-7, with a weak D call TRBD1 (6 bases). The CDR3 is 15 amino acids. In germline, CDR1 is SQVTM, CDR2 ANQGSEA. The CDR3 sequence: CSVGGIRTDSHEQYF. CDR3 in DNA: TGCAGCGTTGGGGGCATCCGGACAGACTCCCACGAGCAGTACTTC.

This clone has a single count. CDR3 sequence (DNA): TGTGCCAGCCACTTGGAGGGGAATTCACCCCTCCACTTT. This encodes CASHLEGNSPLHF. The rearrangement links TRBV18 to TRBJ1-6, with D possibly matching TRBD1 (5 bases). Trimming removed 8 bases at V and 7 bases at J, with 12 bases between. Germline V gene lookup returns CDR1 KGHSH and CDR2 LQKENI. This CDR3 comprises 13 residues.

This clone appeared a few times. This rearrangement joins TRBV5-1 to TRBJ1-4; D remains ambiguous. This CDR3 is 16 amino acids long. The V and J ends lost 0 bases and 3 bases respectively, with 12 bases between them. The V gene's germline CDR1 is SGHRS and CDR2 YFSETQ. In DNA, the CDR3 is TGCGCCAGCAGCTTGGCCCGGGGATTTTCTAATGAAAAACTGTTTTTT. Amino acid sequence: CASSLARGFSNEKLFF.

The genes are TRBV6-6 and TRBJ2-2; no reliable D call. V lost 5 bases and J lost 6, with 7 bases in between. Germline CDR1 is MNHNY and CDR2 is SVGAGI (reference sequence). CDR3 length equals 12 residues. The CDR3 bases are TGTGCCAGCAGTCCTACCCCCGGGGAGCTGTTTTTT. This translates into CASSPTPGELFF.

In this sample, this clone turned up a few times. The chain carries TRBV9 and TRBJ2-2; 8 bases align to TRBD1. Germline V CDR1 and CDR2: SGDLS, YYNGEE. V lost 2 bases, J lost 3 bases, and 3 bases stayed unmatched. The CDR3 consists of 15 residues. The CDR3 nucleotides are TGTGCCAGCAGCGTCCCGGACAGGGACACCGGGGAGCTGTTTTTT. Translation: CASSVPDRDTGELFF.

The CDR3 sequence: CASSLGGGGYQPQHF. Here the CDR3 DNA reads TGCGCCAGCAGCTTGGGTGGGGGGGGTTACCAGCCCCAGCATTTT. The V and J genes are TRBV5-1 and TRBJ1-5; perhaps TRBD1 as D (5 bases). The germline V and J ends were trimmed by 0 bases and 7 bases, with 14 bases remaining between them. CDR1 and CDR2 (germline): SGHRS, YFSETQ. The CDR3 sequence is 15 residues long. Full variable domain (rest looked up from reference TRBV5-1 and TRBJ1-5): KAGVTQTPRYLIKTRGQQVTLSCSPISGHRSVSWYQQTPGQGLQFLFEYFSETQRNKGNFPGRFSGRQFSNSRSEMNVSTLELGDSALYLCASSLGGGGYQPQHFGDGTRLSIL.